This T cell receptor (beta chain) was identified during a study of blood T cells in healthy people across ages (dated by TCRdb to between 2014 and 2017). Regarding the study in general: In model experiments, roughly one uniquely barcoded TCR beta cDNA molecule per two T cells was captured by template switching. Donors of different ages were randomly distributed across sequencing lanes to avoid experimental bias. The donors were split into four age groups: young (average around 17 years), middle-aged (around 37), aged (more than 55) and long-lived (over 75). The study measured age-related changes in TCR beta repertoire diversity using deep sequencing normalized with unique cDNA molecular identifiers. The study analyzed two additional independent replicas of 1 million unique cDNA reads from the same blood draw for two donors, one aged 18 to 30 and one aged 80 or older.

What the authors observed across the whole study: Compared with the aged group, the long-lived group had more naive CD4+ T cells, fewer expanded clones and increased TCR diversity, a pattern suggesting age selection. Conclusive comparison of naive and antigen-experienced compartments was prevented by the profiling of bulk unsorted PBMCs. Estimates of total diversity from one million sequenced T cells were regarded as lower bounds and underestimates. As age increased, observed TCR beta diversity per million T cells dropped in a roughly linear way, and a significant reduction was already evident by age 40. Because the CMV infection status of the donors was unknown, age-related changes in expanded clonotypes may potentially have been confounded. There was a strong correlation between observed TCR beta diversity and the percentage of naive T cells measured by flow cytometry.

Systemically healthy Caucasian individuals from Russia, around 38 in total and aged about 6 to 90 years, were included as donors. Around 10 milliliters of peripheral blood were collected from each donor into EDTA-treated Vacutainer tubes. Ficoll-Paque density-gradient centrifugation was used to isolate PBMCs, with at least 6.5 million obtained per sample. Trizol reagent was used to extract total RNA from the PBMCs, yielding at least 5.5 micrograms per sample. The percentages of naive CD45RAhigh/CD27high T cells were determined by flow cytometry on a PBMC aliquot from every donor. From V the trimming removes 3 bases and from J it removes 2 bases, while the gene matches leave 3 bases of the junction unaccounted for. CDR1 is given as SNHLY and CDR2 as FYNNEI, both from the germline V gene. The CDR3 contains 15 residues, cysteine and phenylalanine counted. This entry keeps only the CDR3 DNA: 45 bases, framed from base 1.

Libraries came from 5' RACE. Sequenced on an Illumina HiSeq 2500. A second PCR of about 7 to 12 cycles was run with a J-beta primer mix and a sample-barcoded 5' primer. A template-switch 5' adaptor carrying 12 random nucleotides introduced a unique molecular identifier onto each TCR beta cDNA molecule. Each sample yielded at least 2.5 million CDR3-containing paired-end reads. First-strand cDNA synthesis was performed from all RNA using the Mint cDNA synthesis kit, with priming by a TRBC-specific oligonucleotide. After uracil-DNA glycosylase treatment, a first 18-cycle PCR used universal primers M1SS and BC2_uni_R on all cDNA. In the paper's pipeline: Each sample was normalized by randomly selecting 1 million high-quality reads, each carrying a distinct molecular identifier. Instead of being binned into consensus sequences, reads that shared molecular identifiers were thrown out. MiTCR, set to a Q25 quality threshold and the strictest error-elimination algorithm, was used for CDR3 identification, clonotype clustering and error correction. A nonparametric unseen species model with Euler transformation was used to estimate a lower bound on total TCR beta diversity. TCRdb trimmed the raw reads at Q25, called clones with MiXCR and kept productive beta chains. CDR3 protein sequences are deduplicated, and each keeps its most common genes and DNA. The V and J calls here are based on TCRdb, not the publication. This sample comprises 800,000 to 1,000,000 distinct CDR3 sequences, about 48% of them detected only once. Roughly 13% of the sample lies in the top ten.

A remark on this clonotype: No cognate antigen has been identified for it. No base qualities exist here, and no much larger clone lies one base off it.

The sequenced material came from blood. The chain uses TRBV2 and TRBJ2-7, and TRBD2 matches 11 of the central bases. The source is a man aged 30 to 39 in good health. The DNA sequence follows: TGTGCCAGCAGTGAGGAGGGACTAGCGGCCTACGAGCAGTACTTC. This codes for CASSEEGLAAYEQYF.